These T cell receptor beta chains were read from a single sample in a study of blood T cells in healthy people across ages. TCRdb independently ran MiXCR on the 5' RACE reads; one entry per CDR3 protein. The sample contains around 800,000 distinct CDR3 sequences, roughly 25% of which appear only once. These same data were also listed under a study on T cells of mothers and their children.

The sequenced sample was blood. Receptors were obtained from a boy between 5 and 17 years old in good health. Each CDR3 is given without its conserved first and last residue. Some rows have no size entry. The others give once, few or many, or a class for an expanded clone.

>TRBV4-1|.
ASSRSPTGINEKLF
>TRBV4-3|.
ASSQDGHDYGYT
>TRBV6-1|.
ASSDWTAEAF
>TRBV29-1|.
SVEGGGDYNEQF
>TRBV10-3|.
AISERRGSLVTQY
>TRBV12-3/TRBV12-4|.
ASIPGLAGEWSYEQY
>TRBV3-1|few
ASSQGSGVGDTQY
>TRBV20-1|.
SARVPGTLLKQY
>TRBV2|.
ASSERSEAF
>TRBV28|.
ASSLRGQGKEETQY
>TRBV19|many
ASSIGWEEEETQY
>TRBV10-3|few
AISGEGFGSVTEAF
>TRBV9|.
ASSEGHHNAQETQY